This T cell receptor (beta chain) was sequenced during a study of blood T cell repertoires in COVID-19. Original processing methods: The authors estimated nucleated cell counts from reference gene primer amplification. Method: immunoSEQ multiplex PCR; TCRdb's copy keeps in-frame clones and lacks some. V and J calls plus clone size are reproduced from that table; the DNA served to infer D and trimming. The data show about 150,000 clones, with approximately 78% seen just once and about 16% held by the top ten. This CDR3 spans 15 amino acids. The J segment lost 3 bases and the V segment lost 0 bases, leaving 4 bases of the junction unmatched. Germline V gene lookup returns CDR1 SGHDT and CDR2 YYEEEE.

J is TRBJ2-5 and V is TRBV5-6; 8 bases are a match to TRBD1. The origin of this receptor is a human donor with acute or convalescent COVID-19. The donor label of this sample is uncertain. Sequencing input: peripheral blood. CDR3 in amino acids: CASSLVGTGEETQYF. The CDR3, as DNA: TGTGCCAGCAGCTTGGTGGGGACAGGAGAAGAGACCCAGTACTTC.